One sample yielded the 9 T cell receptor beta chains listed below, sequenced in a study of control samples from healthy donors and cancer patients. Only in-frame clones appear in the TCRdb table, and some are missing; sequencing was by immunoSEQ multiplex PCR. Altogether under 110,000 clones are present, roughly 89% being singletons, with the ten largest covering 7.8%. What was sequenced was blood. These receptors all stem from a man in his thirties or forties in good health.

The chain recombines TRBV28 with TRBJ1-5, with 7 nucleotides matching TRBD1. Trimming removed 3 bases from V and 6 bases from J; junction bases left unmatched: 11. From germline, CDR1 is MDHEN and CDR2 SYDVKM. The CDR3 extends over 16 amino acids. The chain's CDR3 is CASSLSGGGLGQPQHF. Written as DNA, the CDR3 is TGTGCCAGCAGTTTGTCAGGGGGGGGGCTTGGTCAGCCCCAGCATTTT.

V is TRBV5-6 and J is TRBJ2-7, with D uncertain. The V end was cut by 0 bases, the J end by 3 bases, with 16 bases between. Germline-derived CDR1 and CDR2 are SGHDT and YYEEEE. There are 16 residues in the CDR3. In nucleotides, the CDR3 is TGTGCCAGCAGCTTGGAGAGTGGTGCTTTCCGCTACGAGCAGTACTTC. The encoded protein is CASSLESGAFRYEQYF.

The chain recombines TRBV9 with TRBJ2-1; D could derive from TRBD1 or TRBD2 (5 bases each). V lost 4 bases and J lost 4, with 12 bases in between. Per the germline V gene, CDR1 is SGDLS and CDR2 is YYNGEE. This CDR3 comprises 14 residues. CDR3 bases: TGTGCCAGCAGCCCGGGGACGTCTTACAATGAGCAGTTCTTC. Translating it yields CASSPGTSYNEQFF. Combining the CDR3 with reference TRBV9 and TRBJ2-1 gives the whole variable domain DSGVTQTPKHLITATGQRVTLRCSPRSGDLSVYWYQQSLDQGLQFLIQYYNGEERAKGNILERFSAQQFPDLHSELNLSSLELGDSALYFCASSPGTSYNEQFFGPGTRLTVL.

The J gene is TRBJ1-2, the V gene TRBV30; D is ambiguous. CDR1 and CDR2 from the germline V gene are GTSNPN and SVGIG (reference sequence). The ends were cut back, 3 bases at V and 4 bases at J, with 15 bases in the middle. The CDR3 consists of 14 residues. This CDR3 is CAWRRFSGVYGYTF. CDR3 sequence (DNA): TGTGCCTGGAGGCGTTTTTCGGGCGTCTATGGCTACACCTTC.

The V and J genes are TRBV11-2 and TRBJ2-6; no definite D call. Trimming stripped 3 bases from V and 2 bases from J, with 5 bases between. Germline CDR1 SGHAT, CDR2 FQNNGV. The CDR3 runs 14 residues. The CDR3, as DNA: TGTGCCAGCAGCTTTACTACTGGGGCCAACGTCCTGACTTTC. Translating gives CASSFTTGANVLTF.

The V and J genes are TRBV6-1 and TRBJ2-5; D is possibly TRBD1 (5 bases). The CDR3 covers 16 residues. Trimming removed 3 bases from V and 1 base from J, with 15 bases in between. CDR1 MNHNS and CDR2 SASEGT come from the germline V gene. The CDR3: CASSETFWGGQETQYF. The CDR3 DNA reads TGTGCCAGCAGTGAGACCTTCTGGGGCGGCCAAGAGACCCAGTACTTC.

CDR3 nucleotide sequence: TGTGCCAGCAGCTTAGTCTCTAGTCAGGGAGGGGAGACCCAGTACTTC. It codes for CASSLVSSQGGETQYF. This chain connects TRBV11-2 to TRBJ2-5; 7 bases fit TRBD2. The V gene end was trimmed by 1 base and the J gene end by 5 bases; junction bases not matched to a gene: 10. The CDR3 covers 16 residues. Germline V CDR1 and CDR2: SGHAT, FQNNGV.

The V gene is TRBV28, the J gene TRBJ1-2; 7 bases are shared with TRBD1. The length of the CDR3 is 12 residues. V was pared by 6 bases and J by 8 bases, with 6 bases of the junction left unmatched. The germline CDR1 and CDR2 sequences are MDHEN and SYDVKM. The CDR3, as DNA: TGTGCCAGCAGGCGGGCAGGGGGAGGCTACACCTTC. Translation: CASRRAGGGYTF.

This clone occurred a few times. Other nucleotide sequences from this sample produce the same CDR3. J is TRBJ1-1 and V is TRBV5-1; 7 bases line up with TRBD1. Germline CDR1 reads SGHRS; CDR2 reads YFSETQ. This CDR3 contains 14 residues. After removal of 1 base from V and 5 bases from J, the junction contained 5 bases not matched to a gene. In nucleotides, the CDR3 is TGCGCCAGCAGCTTGACAGGGGAGAGGACTGAAGCTTTCTTT. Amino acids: CASSLTGERTEAFF.